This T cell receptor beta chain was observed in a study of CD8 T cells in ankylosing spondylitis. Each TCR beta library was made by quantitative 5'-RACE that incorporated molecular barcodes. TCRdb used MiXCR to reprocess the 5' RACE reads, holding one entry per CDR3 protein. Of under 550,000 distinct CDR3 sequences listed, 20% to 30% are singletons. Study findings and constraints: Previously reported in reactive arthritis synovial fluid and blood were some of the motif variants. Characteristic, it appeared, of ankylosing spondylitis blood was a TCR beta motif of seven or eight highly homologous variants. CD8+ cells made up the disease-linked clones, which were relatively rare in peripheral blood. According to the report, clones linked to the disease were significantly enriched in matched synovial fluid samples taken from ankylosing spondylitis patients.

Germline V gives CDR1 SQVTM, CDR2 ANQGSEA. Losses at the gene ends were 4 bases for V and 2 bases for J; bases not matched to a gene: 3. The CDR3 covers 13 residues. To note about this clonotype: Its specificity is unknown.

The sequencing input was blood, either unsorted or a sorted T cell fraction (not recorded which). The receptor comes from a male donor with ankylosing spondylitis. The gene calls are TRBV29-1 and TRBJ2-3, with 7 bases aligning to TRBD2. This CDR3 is CSVGTRHTDTQYF. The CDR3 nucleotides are TGCAGCGTTGGGACTAGACACACAGATACGCAGTATTTT.